The clone carrying this T cell receptor (beta chain) was picked up one time. These data come from a study of blood T cell repertoires in COVID-19. The CDR3 extends over 13 amino acids. Deletions cut 10 bases from V and 2 bases from J, with 14 bases between. Germline CDR1 SNHLY, CDR2 FYNNEI. Repertoires were generated with immunoSEQ multiplex PCR, while TCRdb's copy carries only in-frame clones and drops some. The table records over 120,000 clones, around four fifths of them present only once. Those enrolled, adults aged about 18 to 89 years, came from around 25 US areas. Cohort allocation depended upon clinical history that participants reported.

The sequence derives from a woman aged 45-59 years who had recovered from COVID-19. The chain employs TRBV2 and TRBJ1-2; TRBD1 is a possible D gene (5 bases). The sequenced sample consisted of PBMCs or T cells enriched from blood (not recorded which). In DNA, the CDR3 is TGTGCCACTGCGGACACTTTCAACTATGGCTACACCTTC. This translates into CATADTFNYGYTF.